These 28 T cell receptor beta chains share one sample of origin, sequenced in a study of control samples from healthy donors and cancer patients. Sequencing used immunoSEQ multiplex PCR; TCRdb keeps in-frame clones, though not all of them. This sample has some 250,000 clones, with about 80% found just once. The sequencing input was PBMCs. The receptors were sampled from a woman between 55 and 75 years old with lung cancer.

The chain combines TRBV7-8 with TRBJ1-1, with D possibly being TRBD1 (5 bases). The CDR3 spans 14 residues. Germline V gene data show CDR1 as SGHVS and CDR2 as FQNEAQ. V was pared by 1 base and J by 3 bases, with 9 bases between. CDR3 sequence (DNA): TGTGCCAGCAGCTTAGAGGGGCGGTACACTGAAGCTTTCTTT. Protein sequence: CASSLEGRYTEAFF.

As DNA, the CDR3 is TGTGCCACCAGTGATCTCCGGGACAGGGGGGATACGCAGTATTTT. It codes for CATSDLRDRGDTQYF. The gene calls are TRBV24-1 and TRBJ2-3; 11 nucleotides match TRBD1. CDR3 length: 15 residues. J was trimmed by 6 bases and V by 3 bases; bases with no gene match: 4. Germline V lookup: CDR1 KGHDR, CDR2 SFDVKD.

This chain links TRBV27 with TRBJ2-3; D is ambiguous. The CDR3 runs to 12 residues. Trimming pared 6 bases from V and 6 bases from J, leaving 10 bases between. Germline CDR1 and CDR2: MNHEY and SMNVEV (reference sequence). In DNA, the CDR3 is TGTGCCAGCAGCCTAACCGGGGATACGCAGTATTTT. It codes for CASSLTGDTQYF.

V is TRBV27 and J is TRBJ2-3; 9 bases line up with TRBD2. Germline lookup yields CDR1 MNHEY and CDR2 SMNVEV (reference sequence). V was pared by 10 bases and J by 5 bases, with 13 bases of the junction left unmatched. The CDR3 length is 15 residues. The CDR3 region is CATKVVAGDIDTQYF. The CDR3 DNA is TGTGCCACCAAGGTGGTAGCGGGAGATATAGATACGCAGTATTTT.

The chain carries TRBV7-9 and TRBJ1-1, with TRBD1 matching 7 bases. CDR1 SEHNR and CDR2 FQNEAQ come from the germline V gene (reference sequence). The CDR3 is 15 residues long. V was pared by 5 bases and J by 4 bases, with 10 bases of the junction left unmatched. Written as DNA, the CDR3 is TGTGCCAGCAGCATTCCCGAAAGGGGGCGCACTGAAGCTTTCTTT. Translating gives CASSIPERGRTEAFF.

The chain recombines TRBV7-8 with TRBJ1-5; no definite D call. Trimming took 5 bases from V and 4 from J, leaving 12 bases between them. This CDR3 contains 14 residues. Germline CDR1 is SGHVS and CDR2 is FQNEAQ. CDR3 bases: TGTGCCAGCAGCCCTGACGGACGTAATCAGCCCCAGCATTTT. It is translated as CASSPDGRNQPQHF.

Points on this clone: Other nucleotide sequences from this sample produce the same CDR3. The chain links TRBV11-2 to TRBJ1-4, with D unclear. Germline V gene lookup returns CDR1 SGHAT and CDR2 FQNNGV. The CDR3 extends over 13 amino acids. V lost 5 bases, J lost 4 bases, and 8 bases lay in between. The CDR3 sequence is CASSREGNEKLFF. The CDR3 DNA sequence: TGTGCCAGCAGCCGGGAGGGTAATGAAAAACTGTTTTTT.

The chain links TRBV2 to TRBJ2-5; D may be TRBD2 (6 bases). CDR3 length: 13 amino acids. The V and J ends lost 8 bases and 2 bases respectively, with 12 bases between them. Germline V gene data show CDR1 as SNHLY and CDR2 as FYNNEI. This CDR3 is CASRLDRQETQYF. As DNA, the CDR3 is TGTGCCAGCCGACTAGACAGACAAGAGACCCAGTACTTC. The complete variable domain, with remaining parts taken from reference TRBV2 and TRBJ2-5, reads EPEVTQTPSHQVTQMGQEVILRCVPISNHLYFYWYRQILGQKVEFLVSFYNNEISEKSEIFDDQFSVERPDGSNFTLKIRSTKLEDSAMYFCASRLDRQETQYFGPGTRLLVL.

The chain couples TRBV4-1 to TRBJ1-2; no firm D call. Trimming left V 1 base short and J 7 bases short, with 16 bases between. There are 15 residues in the CDR3. The germline gives CDR1 MGHRA, CDR2 YSYEKL. The DNA for the CDR3 is TGCGCCAGCAGCCAAGCGGGTACACTCCAATCTGGCTACACCTTC. This sequence encodes CASSQAGTLQSGYTF.

This chain connects TRBV25-1 to TRBJ2-7; 8 positions match TRBD1. The CDR3 loop spans 15 amino acids. V shed 4 bases and J 7 bases; nucleotides not matched to a gene: 12. Germline V CDR1 and CDR2: MGHDK, SYGVNS. The CDR3 sequence: CASSVAGQDIREQYF. Written as DNA, the CDR3 is TGTGCCAGCAGTGTGGCGGGACAGGATATCCGTGAGCAGTACTTC.

The rearrangement links TRBV7-2 to TRBJ2-4; D remains ambiguous. V was pared by 2 bases and J by 9 bases, with 11 bases between. Germline V gene data show CDR1 as SGHTA and CDR2 as FQGNSA. CDR3 length: 13 amino acids. The CDR3 region has the DNA TGTGCCAGCAGCTTAAGCCCGCAGGCCATTCAGTACTTC. This gives the protein CASSLSPQAIQYF.

This clone has a handful of counts. V usage is TRBV6-5 and J usage is TRBJ1-1; D is perhaps TRBD1 (6 bases). Germline loops: CDR1 MNHEY, CDR2 SVGAGI. The V end was cut by 2 bases, the J end by 4 bases, with 11 bases between. The CDR3 is made up of 14 amino acids. CDR3 region: CASSYDRKATEAFF. The DNA of the CDR3 is TGTGCCAGCAGTTACGACAGGAAAGCCACTGAAGCTTTCTTT.

J is TRBJ1-6 and V is TRBV7-9, with D maybe TRBD1 (6 bases). The V gene lost 1 base and the J gene lost 10 bases, with 11 bases spanning the gap. The CDR3 consists of 14 residues. Germline loops: CDR1 SEHNR, CDR2 FQNEAQ (reference sequence). CDR3 coding DNA: TGTGCCAGCAGCTTAGGTGGGGGCTCCTCACCCCTCCACTTT. Translated, it gives CASSLGGGSSPLHF.

J is TRBJ1-3 and V is TRBV5-1; D gene unclear. The CDR3 length is 13 residues. The germline V gene encodes CDR1 SGHRS and CDR2 YFSETQ. V lost 0 bases and J 7 bases, leaving 8 bases between the germline ends. The CDR3 protein is CASSLDVENTIYF. The CDR3 bases are TGCGCCAGCAGCTTGGATGTGGAGAACACCATATATTTT.

This clone has only a few counts. This sequence joins TRBV5-1 and TRBJ1-6; D is ambiguous. CDR1 and CDR2 (germline): SGHRS, YFSETQ. V was trimmed by 2 bases and J by 5 bases, leaving 11 bases between them. CDR3 length: 15 amino acids. Written as DNA, the CDR3 is TGCGCCAGCAGCTTTGAAGGGCCCCATAATTCACCCCTCCACTTT. This sequence encodes CASSFEGPHNSPLHF.

The V gene is TRBV6-6, the J gene TRBJ2-3, with TRBD1 matching over 9 bases. Per germline, CDR1 MNHNY and CDR2 SVGAGI (reference sequence). V dropped 0 bases and J dropped 3; count of bases not matched to a gene: 1. The CDR3 is 15 amino acids. DNA for the CDR3: TGTGCCAGCAGTTACTCCGGGACAGGGACAGATACGCAGTATTTT. Protein: CASSYSGTGTDTQYF.

The rearrangement uses TRBV18 and TRBJ2-5; D ambiguous. Germline assignment: CDR1 KGHSH and CDR2 LQKENI. The CDR3 length is 12 residues. The V gene lost 3 bases and the J gene lost 3 bases, with 5 bases spanning the gap. CDR3 DNA: TGTGCCAGCTCACCGAATAAAGAGACCCAGTACTTC. This encodes CASSPNKETQYF. The full variable domain, its missing parts supplied by reference TRBV18 and TRBJ2-5, is NAGVMQNPRHLVRRRGQEARLRCSPMKGHSHVYWYRQLPEEGLKFMVYLQKENIIDESGMPKERFSAEFPKEGPSILRIQQVVRGDSAAYFCASSPNKETQYFGPGTRLLVL.

The CDR3 nucleotides are TGTGCCAGCAGCGTTACGTCGGAGGGTGAAGCTTTCTTT. Its translation: CASSVTSEGEAFF. The chain combines TRBV7-3 with TRBJ1-1; D is uncertain. From germline, CDR1 is SGHTA and CDR2 FQGTGA. There are 13 residues in the CDR3. With 5 bases removed from V and 7 bases from J, the gap between germline ends came to 14 bases.

The chain carries TRBV5-8 and TRBJ1-2; 9 nucleotides match TRBD1. The germline V gene has CDR1 SGHTS and CDR2 YDEGEE. This CDR3 contains 14 residues. The V gene end was trimmed by 4 bases and the J gene end by 2 bases; junction bases not matched to a gene: 3. CDR3 DNA sequence: TGTGCCAGCAGCATAGGACAGGGGAACTATGGCTACACCTTC. Translated: CASSIGQGNYGYTF.

This rearrangement joins TRBV9 to TRBJ2-1; 9 bases are a match to TRBD2. Trimming took 2 bases from V and 4 from J; bases not matched to a gene: 7. This CDR3 region has 16 residues. Per the germline V gene, CDR1 is SGDLS and CDR2 is YYNGEE. CDR3 nucleotide sequence: TGTGCCAGCAGCGTCGGGCTAGCGGGAATATACAATGAGCAGTTCTTC. As protein: CASSVGLAGIYNEQFF.

The chain is built from TRBV20-1 and TRBJ1-4; TRBD1 is a possible D gene (5 bases). The CDR3 totals 11 residues. Deletions cut 1 base from V and 10 bases from J, with 7 bases between. From germline, CDR1 is DFQATT and CDR2 SNEGSKA (reference sequence). The CDR3 spells CSARAGGKLFF. CDR3 coding DNA: TGCAGTGCTAGAGCCGGGGGAAAACTGTTTTTT.

The J gene is TRBJ2-2, the V gene TRBV5-1, with TRBD1 matching over 9 bases. CDR3 length: 16 residues. Germline lookup yields CDR1 SGHRS and CDR2 YFSETQ. The V gene end was trimmed by 4 bases and the J gene end by 4 bases; junction bases not matched to a gene: 8. The CDR3 is CASSPAGTGTTGELFF. The CDR3, as DNA: TGCGCCAGCAGCCCGGCCGGGACAGGGACCACCGGGGAGCTGTTTTTT.

This chain joins TRBV3-1 (or the pseudogene TRBV3-2) and TRBJ1-2; TRBD1 agrees at 8 bases. CDR3 length: 16 amino acids. Germline V gives CDR1 LGHDT, CDR2 YNNKEL (reference sequence). J lost 4 bases, V lost 0 bases, and 7 bases had no gene match. The CDR3 sequence: CASSQDGQGALYGYTF. CDR3 nucleotides: TGTGCCAGCAGCCAAGATGGCCAGGGGGCTCTCTATGGCTACACCTTC.

The rearrangement joins TRBV28 to TRBJ2-7; no reliable D call. The CDR3 runs 13 residues. The germline V and J ends were trimmed by 4 bases and 3 bases, with 10 bases remaining between them. The V gene's germline CDR1 is MDHEN and CDR2 SYDVKM. CDR3: CASSSPANYEQYF. The CDR3 DNA reads as TGTGCCAGCAGTTCGCCAGCCAACTACGAGCAGTACTTC.

This clone has only a few counts. V is TRBV15 and J is TRBJ1-4, with D unresolved. V shed 0 bases and J shed 1 base, with 6 bases lying between them. The germline V gene encodes CDR1 LNHNV and CDR2 YYDKDF (reference sequence). The CDR3 is made up of 15 amino acids. The CDR3 DNA reads TGTGCCACCAGCAGAGATGTCGGAACTAATGAAAAACTGTTTTTT. This translates into CATSRDVGTNEKLFF.

The chain couples TRBV7-2 to TRBJ2-2; no clear D. Per the germline V gene, CDR1 is SGHTA and CDR2 is FQGNSA. This CDR3 has 16 amino acids. The V end lost 0 bases, the J end lost 0 bases, and 8 bases lay between the germline ends. CDR3 protein: CASSLALSPNTGELFF. The CDR3 DNA follows: TGTGCCAGCAGCTTAGCGCTGTCCCCGAACACCGGGGAGCTGTTTTTT.

This chain uses TRBV27 with TRBJ2-1; D not resolved. Germline V CDR1 and CDR2: MNHEY, SMNVEV (reference sequence). Trimming pared 7 bases from V and 2 bases from J, leaving 18 bases between. The CDR3 spans 16 residues. This CDR3 reads CASTSWAAGAYNEQFF. CDR3 sequence (DNA): TGTGCCAGCACCTCTTGGGCTGCCGGCGCCTACAATGAGCAGTTCTTC.

This clone was counted a single time. The J gene is TRBJ2-5, the V gene TRBV15; D unresolved. Germline V gene sequence: CDR1 LNHNV, CDR2 YYDKDF (reference sequence). This CDR3 has 13 residues. Trimming stripped 2 bases from V and 4 bases from J, with 8 bases between. CDR3: CATSRQDGETQYF. CDR3 sequence (DNA): TGTGCCACCAGCAGACAGGACGGAGAGACCCAGTACTTC.